The 28 T cell receptor beta chains listed next were all sequenced from one sample in a study of cytomegalovirus exposure and HLA in healthy donors. This PCR relied on a set of 60 Vbeta primers and 13 Jbeta primers. The method was immunoSEQ multiplex PCR; TCRdb's version includes in-frame clones alone and lacks a portion of them. Seen here are around 100,000 clones, less than 85% observed once, and the top ten hold about 20%. The sample was PBMCs. These receptors came from a woman aged 60-75 years in good health and CMV-seropositive.

In its sample, this clone was seen a few times. The chain couples TRBV18 to TRBJ2-7, with D hard to call. The CDR3 is made up of 12 amino acids. The germline CDR1 and CDR2 sequences are KGHSH and LQKENI. V lost 2 bases, J lost 5 bases, and 7 bases lay in between. The chain's CDR3 is CASSPESHEQYF. The CDR3 DNA is TGTGCCAGCTCACCAGAGTCCCACGAGCAGTACTTC.

This clone was observed a single time. V is TRBV18 and J is TRBJ2-7, with 7 nucleotides matching TRBD2. V dropped 3 bases and J dropped 2; count of bases not matched to a gene: 7. This CDR3 region has 15 residues. In germline, CDR1 is KGHSH, CDR2 LQKENI. The CDR3 bases are TGTGCCAGCTCACCGCCCCGGGGGGTAACCTACGAGCAGTACTTC. Translation gives CASSPPRGVTYEQYF.

This clone was counted only a few times. The genes are TRBV7-9 and TRBJ2-3, with 7 bases aligning to TRBD2. V shed 1 base, J shed 4 bases, and the junction held 8 bases outside the gene matches. The CDR3 has 16 residues. Germline values: CDR1 SEHNR, CDR2 FQNEAQ (reference sequence). CDR3: CASSLEQVGRSDTQYF. Here the CDR3 DNA reads TGTGCCAGCAGCTTAGAACAGGTCGGGAGGTCAGATACGCAGTATTTT.

CDR3 DNA: TGCGCCAGCAGCTTGTCGGACTTCACAGATACGCAGTATTTT. This gives the protein CASSLSDFTDTQYF. The chain is built from TRBV5-1 and TRBJ2-3; D is perhaps TRBD2 (5 bases). The CDR3 consists of 14 residues. CDR1 is SGHRS, CDR2 YFSETQ, per germline. V dropped 1 base and J dropped 2 bases, with 8 bases sitting between them.

CDR3 DNA sequence: TGTGCCAGCAGTCCACAGATCCAAGAGACCCAGTACTTC. Translation gives CASSPQIQETQYF. The rearrangement uses TRBV28 and TRBJ2-5; D is uncertain. The CDR3 has 13 residues. Deletions cut 5 bases from V and 1 base from J, with 8 bases between. The V gene's germline CDR1 is MDHEN and CDR2 SYDVKM.

This clone has more than one count but fewer than ten. The chain combines TRBV18 with TRBJ2-7; 8 nucleotides align to TRBD2. Germline V lookup: CDR1 KGHSH, CDR2 LQKENI. The CDR3 is made up of 14 amino acids. V was pared by 2 bases and J by 3 bases, with 3 bases of the junction left unmatched. The CDR3 nucleotides are TGTGCCAGCTCACCAATTAGCGGGAACTACGAGCAGTACTTC. This gives the protein CASSPISGNYEQYF.

This clone appeared a few times. The chain employs TRBV27 and TRBJ1-1; 12 nucleotides match TRBD1. The CDR3 length is 15 residues. Germline CDR1 is MNHEY and CDR2 is SMNVEV (reference sequence). With V trimmed by 8 bases and J by 10 bases, 14 bases remained unmatched. CDR3 region: CASGAPGTGGLGAFF. In DNA, the CDR3 is TGTGCCAGCGGCGCCCCCGGGACAGGGGGCCTGGGAGCTTTCTTT.

The table lists this clone with a count of one. The chain couples TRBV20-1 to TRBJ2-5; D is undetermined. The CDR3 is 11 residues long. Germline CDR1 reads DFQATT; CDR2 reads SNEGSKA (reference sequence). Between the trimmed V and J ends, which lost 0 bases and 5 bases, there was a span of 4 bases. The CDR3 sequence: CSARDRETQYF. The CDR3 coding sequence is TGCAGTGCTAGAGATCGGGAGACCCAGTACTTC.

This clone has a handful of counts. V and J are TRBV11-1 and TRBJ1-2; D is perhaps TRBD1 (6 bases). Germline V CDR1 and CDR2: SGHAT, FQDESV (reference sequence). The CDR3 totals 11 residues. Trimming removed 3 bases from V and 8 bases from J, with 7 bases in between. In DNA form, the CDR3 reads TGTGCCAGCAGCTTCAGGGGAGGCTACACCTTC. Protein: CASSFRGGYTF.

The CDR3 region is CASSLASRNEQFF. The CDR3 DNA follows: TGTGCCAGCAGTCTAGCCTCGCGGAATGAGCAGTTCTTC. The rearrangement links TRBV11-3 to TRBJ2-1; D may be TRBD2 (5 bases). The CDR3 is 13 amino acids. CDR1 is SGHNT and CDR2 is YENEEA in the germline V gene. Trimming removed 6 bases at V and 7 bases at J, with 13 bases between.

V and J are TRBV9 and TRBJ1-1, with D possibly matching TRBD1 (5 bases). Trimming cost V 0 bases and J 4 bases, with 10 bases left between them. The germline CDR1 and CDR2 sequences are SGDLS and YYNGEE. This CDR3 contains 14 residues. The DNA for the CDR3 is TGTGCCAGCAGCGTAGTAACCGGGGGCACTGAAGCTTTCTTT. It codes for CASSVVTGGTEAFF.

A word on this clone: At one end, the junction sequence differs from germline, possibly due to a read error. V usage is TRBV18 and J usage is TRBJ1-2, with D hard to call. The CDR3 runs 15 residues. In germline, CDR1 is KGHSH, CDR2 LQKENI. The chain's CDR3 is CASSPRAGTNYGYAF. In DNA form, the CDR3 reads TGTGCCAGCTCACCGAGGGCAGGCACTAACTATGGCTACGCCTTC.

The chain employs TRBV11-1 and TRBJ2-1; D may be TRBD2 (6 bases). Germline CDR1 is SGHAT and CDR2 is FQDESV (reference sequence). V gave up 2 bases and J gave up 6 bases, with 14 bases separating them. CDR3 size: 15 residues. This chain's CDR3 is CASSLPLAYSNEQFF. The DNA of the CDR3 is TGTGCCAGCAGCTTACCCCTAGCGTATAGCAATGAGCAGTTCTTC.

This rearrangement joins TRBV5-1 to TRBJ2-7; D perhaps matches TRBD1 (6 bases). Per germline, CDR1 SGHRS and CDR2 YFSETQ. The germline V and J ends were trimmed by 6 bases and 8 bases, with 30 bases remaining between them. This CDR3 is 17 amino acids long. The CDR3 loop reads CASTPQGIALGVGKQYF. The CDR3 region has the DNA TGCGCCAGCACCCCCCAGGGGATAGCGCTGGGAGTGGGCAAGCAGTACTTC.

Comment on this clone: This sample includes further DNA sequences coding for the same CDR3. The chain is built from TRBV15 and TRBJ1-5; 11 nucleotides match TRBD1. CDR1 is LNHNV and CDR2 is YYDKDF in the germline V gene (reference sequence). CDR3 length: 17 residues. V was clipped by 0 bases and J by 5 bases; unmatched bases: 6. The CDR3, as DNA: TGTGCCACCAGCAGAGATCTAGGACAGGGGGCTTATCAGCCCCAGCATTTT. It yields the protein CATSRDLGQGAYQPQHF. Supplemented by reference TRBV15 and TRBJ1-5, the full variable domain reads DAMVIQNPRYQVTQFGKPVTLSCSQTLNHNVMYWYQQKSSQAPKLLFHYYDKDFNNEADTPDNFQSRRPNTSFCFLDIRSPGLGDTAMYLCATSRDLGQGAYQPQHFGDGTRLSIL.

The chain employs TRBV30 and TRBJ2-3; 8 nucleotides align to TRBD2. This CDR3 comprises 16 residues. Germline loops: CDR1 GTSNPN, CDR2 SVGIG (reference sequence). V shed 2 bases and J 5 bases; nucleotides not matched to a gene: 12. This chain's CDR3 is CAWSYGTGLGEDTQYF. The DNA of the CDR3 is TGTGCCTGGAGTTACGGTACGGGACTAGGGGAAGATACGCAGTATTTT.

The J gene is TRBJ2-2, the V gene TRBV5-6; D unresolved. Germline CDR1 reads SGHDT; CDR2 reads YYEEEE. Between the trimmed V and J ends, which lost 2 bases and 5 bases, there was a span of 13 bases. CDR3 length: 15 residues. The CDR3 coding sequence is TGTGCCAGCAGCTTAGAGGTTGGTGCTACCGGGGAGCTGTTTTTT. Translation: CASSLEVGATGELFF.

This CDR3 is CASSAPSGRDNEQFF. The CDR3 DNA reads TGTGCCAGCAGTGCTCCTAGCGGGAGAGACAATGAGCAGTTCTTC. V gene TRBV6-1 combines with J gene TRBJ2-1; 10 positions agree with TRBD2. Looked up from germline, CDR1 is MNHNS and CDR2 is SASEGT. V lost 4 bases, J lost 5 bases, and 5 bases stayed unmatched. The CDR3 runs 15 residues.

The rearrangement links TRBV25-1 to TRBJ2-5; D may be TRBD1 (6 bases). Germline V gene data show CDR1 as MGHDK and CDR2 as SYGVNS. The CDR3 runs 15 residues. Trimming took off 2 bases at V and 7 bases at J, with 17 bases between the two ends. The CDR3 reads CASSEERAIGGTQYF. The CDR3, as DNA: TGTGCCAGCAGTGAAGAGCGAGCGATAGGGGGGACCCAGTACTTC.

For the CDR3, the DNA is TGTGCCAGCAGGAGACAGGGGGCCAATGAGCAGTTCTTC. Translation gives CASRRQGANEQFF. The chain employs TRBV6-5 and TRBJ2-1; the match to TRBD1 covers 10 bases. After removal of 6 bases from V and 6 bases from J, the junction contained 2 bases not matched to a gene. The germline V gene has CDR1 MNHEY and CDR2 SVGAGI. The CDR3 spans 13 residues.

The chain carries TRBV7-9 and TRBJ1-3, with 8 bases fitting TRBD1. Germline trimming cut 4 bases from V and 0 bases from J; bases unmatched to any gene: 2. Per the germline V gene, CDR1 is SEHNR and CDR2 is FQNEAQ (reference sequence). The CDR3 runs to 15 residues. The CDR3 spells CASSSDRDSGNTIYF. DNA of the CDR3: TGTGCCAGCAGCTCGGACAGGGACTCTGGAAACACCATATATTTT. The variable domain in full, with the rest retrieved from reference TRBV7-9 and TRBJ1-3, is DTGVSQNPRHKITKRGQNVTFRCDPISEHNRLYWYRQTLGQGPEFLTYFQNEAQLEKSRLLSDRFSAERPKGSFSTLEIQRTEQGDSAMYLCASSSDRDSGNTIYFGEGSWLTVV.

This rearrangement joins TRBV30 to TRBJ2-2; 8 bases agree with TRBD2. V was pared by 2 bases and J by 6 bases, with 8 bases of the junction left unmatched. From germline, CDR1 is GTSNPN and CDR2 SVGIG (reference sequence). The CDR3 runs to 15 residues. This CDR3 reads CAWSKTGGGSGELFF. DNA for the CDR3: TGTGCCTGGAGTAAGACGGGAGGGGGATCCGGGGAGCTGTTTTTT.

This clone showed up just once. This rearrangement joins TRBV28 to TRBJ2-7; a weak D match, TRBD1 (5 bases). Germline V gene data show CDR1 as MDHEN and CDR2 as SYDVKM. The CDR3 runs to 11 residues. Trimming cost V 6 bases and J 5 bases, with 8 bases left between them. The CDR3 bases are TGTGCCAGCAGAGACAGACACGAGCAGTACTTC. Amino acid sequence: CASRDRHEQYF.

The chain joins TRBV9 to TRBJ2-1; 8 nucleotides line up with TRBD1. Germline V gives CDR1 SGDLS, CDR2 YYNGEE. The V gene end was trimmed by 4 bases and the J gene end by 5 bases; junction bases not matched to a gene: 11. CDR3 length: 16 amino acids. The CDR3: CASSFGQGTSDNEQFF. DNA for the CDR3: TGTGCCAGCAGCTTCGGACAGGGTACCAGTGACAATGAGCAGTTCTTC. The whole variable domain, filled in from reference TRBV9 and TRBJ2-1, reads DSGVTQTPKHLITATGQRVTLRCSPRSGDLSVYWYQQSLDQGLQFLIQYYNGEERAKGNILERFSAQQFPDLHSELNLSSLELGDSALYFCASSFGQGTSDNEQFFGPGTRLTVL.

This chain links TRBV7-9 with TRBJ2-2, with 11 bases lining up with TRBD2. Germline V lookup: CDR1 SEHNR, CDR2 FQNEAQ (reference sequence). The CDR3 is made up of 15 amino acids. V was pared by 11 bases and J by 7 bases, with 12 bases of the junction left unmatched. The CDR3 DNA is TGTGCCGGAGGACTAGCGGGTGGAGGAGTCGGGGAGCTGTTTTTT. Protein: CAGGLAGGGVGELFF.

This clone appeared once. V and J are TRBV7-6 and TRBJ1-1; D perhaps matches TRBD1 (6 bases). The CDR3 covers 16 residues. Per the germline V gene, CDR1 is SGHVS and CDR2 is FNYEAQ. Trimming removed 5 bases at V and 0 bases at J, with 16 bases between. CDR3 nucleotide sequence: TGTGCCAGCAGCCTGGGGGGGCTGACAATGAACACTGAAGCTTTCTTT. This codes for CASSLGGLTMNTEAFF. Using reference TRBV7-6 and TRBJ1-1 for the parts outside the CDR3, the full variable domain is GAGVSQSPRYKVTKRGQDVALRCDPISGHVSLYWYRQALGQGPEFLTYFNYEAQQDKSGLPNDRFSAERPEGSISTLTIQRTEQRDSAMYRCASSLGGLTMNTEAFFGQGTRLTVV.

This clone has at least ten counts. The chain has TRBV6-1 and TRBJ1-5; 9 positions agree with TRBD1. V was pared by 7 bases and J by 2 bases, with 6 bases of the junction left unmatched. This CDR3 region has 15 residues. The germline V gene has CDR1 MNHNS and CDR2 SASEGT. Written as DNA, the CDR3 is TGTGCCAGCATGAGGACAGGGGCCGGCAATCAGCCCCAGCATTTT. It encodes CASMRTGAGNQPQHF.

The gene calls are TRBV9 and TRBJ1-2, with TRBD1 identical over 7 bases. CDR3 size: 13 residues. Germline loops: CDR1 SGDLS, CDR2 YYNGEE. Losses at the gene ends were 4 bases for V and 14 bases for J; bases not matched to a gene: 14. CDR3 sequence: CASSPRDSLQNTF. Here the CDR3 DNA reads TGTGCCAGCAGCCCCCGGGACAGCCTCCAAAATACCTTC.